These 21 T cell receptor beta chains share one sample of origin, sequenced in a study of CD8 T cells in acute hepatitis C reinfection. Study findings and constraints: All groups preferentially used TRBV04 and TRBV06, which was not due to overrepresentation in the naive pool.

The sample's time point: at least 347 days after estimated infection, following spontaneous clearance. Hepatitis C virus-specific T cells were sequenced directly ex vivo without in vitro expansion. Generated by immunoSEQ multiplex PCR, the TCRdb table keeps only in-frame clones and is missing some. The profile shows over a thousand clones, about 60% of them singletons. The sequencing used HCV NS3-1073 tetramer-sorted CD8+ T cells from PBMCs, collected at follow-up. The origin of the receptors is a man aged 35 to 55 who spontaneously cleared hepatitis C infection.

V and J are TRBV28 and TRBJ2-2; 10 positions agree with TRBD1. The germline CDR1 and CDR2 sequences are MDHEN and SYDVKM. After removal of 6 bases from V and 7 bases from J, the junction contained 8 bases not matched to a gene. This CDR3 has 15 residues. CDR3 protein: CASRTGTGEVGELFF. CDR3 nucleotides: TGTGCCAGCAGAACCGGGACAGGGGAAGTCGGGGAGCTGTTTTTT.

This clone was seen only a few times. The chain combines TRBV10-3 with TRBJ1-1; 7 nucleotides align to TRBD1. Per the germline V gene, CDR1 is ENHRY and CDR2 is SYGVKD. The V gene end was trimmed by 3 bases and the J gene end by 3 bases; junction bases not matched to a gene: 7. The CDR3 has 15 residues. Here the CDR3 DNA reads TGTGCCATCAGTGATTTGACAGGGAAGGACACTGAAGCTTTCTTT. Protein sequence: CAISDLTGKDTEAFF.

This clone appeared a few times. This chain joins TRBV5-5 and TRBJ2-3, with TRBD1 as a possible D gene (6 bases). This CDR3 spans 18 amino acids. V lost 0 bases and J 6 bases, leaving 23 bases between the germline ends. Germline V lookup: CDR1 SGHKS, CDR2 YYEKEE (reference sequence). Here the CDR3 DNA reads TGTGCCAGCAGCTTGGAAGTAAATTTAGGGCAGGGGTCCGATACGCAGTATTTT. Translated: CASSLEVNLGQGSDTQYF.

This sequence joins TRBV11-2 and TRBJ2-3, with 8 bases fitting TRBD2. Germline trimming cut 0 bases from V and 5 bases from J; bases unmatched to any gene: 13. Germline-derived CDR1 and CDR2 are SGHAT and FQNNGV. The CDR3 has 18 residues. The CDR3 coding sequence is TGTGCCAGCAGCTTAGATCGATCCGAAGTGCGGGGGGTAGATACGCAGTATTTT. The encoded protein is CASSLDRSEVRGVDTQYF. Based on the CDR3 plus reference TRBV11-2 and TRBJ2-3, the full variable domain is EAGVAQSPRYKIIEKRQSVAFWCNPISGHATLYWYQQILGQGPKLLIQFQNNGVVDDSQLPKDRFSAERLKGVDSTLKIQPAKLEDSAVYLCASSLDRSEVRGVDTQYFGPGTRLTVL.

This clone has just one count. Other DNA sequences in this specimen translate into the identical CDR3. The chain employs TRBV4-2 and TRBJ1-1; no reliable D call. The V end lost 0 bases, the J end lost 4 bases, and 6 bases lay between the germline ends. Germline V CDR1 and CDR2: LGHNA, YNFKEQ. The CDR3 runs 13 residues. In DNA, the CDR3 is TGTGCCAGCAGCCAAGACCTAGGCACTGAAGCTTTCTTT. It yields the protein CASSQDLGTEAFF.

This clone is a singleton in its sample. The chain is built from TRBV5-3 and TRBJ2-5; 8 bases map to TRBD2. TRBV5-3 is noted as an ORF with a role that remains uncertain. J lost 6 bases, V lost 4 bases, and 8 bases had no gene match. The CDR3 length is 14 residues. The CDR3 spells CARSPLTSGQTQYF. The DNA for the CDR3 is TGTGCCAGAAGCCCTCTTACTAGCGGCCAGACCCAGTACTTC.

The J gene is TRBJ1-1, the V gene TRBV4-3; the D is unclear. Trimming shortened V by 0 bases and J by 2 bases, and 4 bases separated the two germline ends. CDR3 length: 13 residues. CDR1 LGHNA and CDR2 YSLEER come from the germline V gene. The chain's CDR3 is CASSQERNTEAFF. The CDR3 DNA sequence: TGCGCCAGCAGCCAAGAAAGAAACACTGAAGCTTTCTTT.

The rearrangement joins TRBV27 to TRBJ2-7; D possibly corresponds to TRBD2 (7 bases). The CDR3 has 16 amino acids. V was cut by 6 bases and J by 2 bases, with 20 bases left in between. Germline loops: CDR1 MNHEY, CDR2 SMNVEV (reference sequence). The DNA of the CDR3 is TGTGCCAGCAGCCTAACCGGCGCGGGGGCACCCTACGAGCAGTACTTC. It specifies CASSLTGAGAPYEQYF.

J is TRBJ2-5 and V is TRBV7-6, with TRBD2 matching over 9 bases. CDR3 size: 17 residues. Germline loops: CDR1 SGHVS, CDR2 FNYEAQ. J lost 4 bases, V lost 1 base, and 10 bases had no gene match. This CDR3 reads CASSLEVAAGGGETQYF. As DNA, the CDR3 is TGTGCCAGCAGCTTAGAAGTTGCAGCGGGGGGAGGAGAGACCCAGTACTTC.

This clone was seen only a few times. This same CDR3 is encoded by further DNA sequences in the sample. The gene calls are TRBV4-3 and TRBJ2-7, with D possibly matching TRBD1 (6 bases). The CDR3 loop spans 16 amino acids. Trimming took off 0 bases at V and 0 bases at J, with 12 bases between the two ends. Germline-derived CDR1 and CDR2 are LGHNA and YSLEER. The CDR3: CASSQEVGQSSYEQYF. CDR3 sequence (DNA): TGCGCCAGCAGCCAAGAGGTTGGACAGAGCTCCTACGAGCAGTACTTC.

The gene calls are TRBV28 and TRBJ2-5, with TRBD1 identical over 10 bases. CDR1 is MDHEN, CDR2 SYDVKM, per germline. V was clipped by 5 bases and J by 1 base; unmatched bases: 13. This CDR3 spans 18 amino acids. The CDR3 DNA reads as TGTGCCAGCAGTCCAGACAGGGGGCTAACCCTTAGCCAAGAGACCCAGTACTTC. This sequence encodes CASSPDRGLTLSQETQYF.

The chain uses TRBV28 and TRBJ2-7; 10 positions agree with TRBD1. V shed 5 bases, J shed 3 bases, and the junction held 7 bases outside the gene matches. Germline V gene data show CDR1 as MDHEN and CDR2 as SYDVKM. The CDR3 is made up of 15 amino acids. The CDR3 DNA sequence: TGTGCCAGCAGTACCCCCGGGACAGGGGTCTACGAGCAGTACTTC. It is translated as CASSTPGTGVYEQYF. The full variable domain, its missing parts supplied by reference TRBV28 and TRBJ2-7, is DVKVTQSSRYLVKRTGEKVFLECVQDMDHENMFWYRQDPGLGLRLIYFSYDVKMKEKGDIPEGYSVSREKKERFSLILESASTNQTSMYLCASSTPGTGVYEQYFGPGTRLTVT.

This clone was recorded only once. V usage is TRBV4-3 and J usage is TRBJ2-3; 9 bases map to TRBD2. This CDR3 spans 18 amino acids. V lost 0 bases, J lost 5 bases, and 12 bases stayed unmatched. From germline, CDR1 is LGHNA and CDR2 YSLEER. CDR3 amino acids: CASSQEPSGAGGGDTQYF. In DNA, the CDR3 is TGCGCCAGCAGCCAAGAGCCTAGCGGAGCGGGAGGAGGAGATACGCAGTATTTT.

The J gene is TRBJ2-6, the V gene TRBV28; D gene ambiguous. The V gene's germline CDR1 is MDHEN and CDR2 SYDVKM. V lost 5 bases and J 0 bases, leaving 20 bases between the germline ends. The CDR3 spans 19 residues. The CDR3 DNA reads as TGTGCCAGCAGTCACCCCTTTGGGGTCTCCGACTCTGGGGCCAACGTCCTGACTTTC. It yields the protein CASSHPFGVSDSGANVLTF.

The chain couples TRBV27 to TRBJ1-2, with D possibly TRBD1 on 5 matching bases. V lost 0 bases to trimming and J lost 8 bases, with 13 bases between them. This CDR3 has 14 residues. From germline, CDR1 is MNHEY and CDR2 SMNVEV (reference sequence). CDR3 in amino acids: CASSLSGQGWGYTF. Written as DNA, the CDR3 is TGTGCCAGCAGTTTATCGGGCCAGGGTTGGGGCTACACCTTC.

This clone came up once. The V gene is TRBV5-4, the J gene TRBJ2-2; D perhaps matches TRBD1 (7 bases). V dropped 4 bases and J dropped 4 bases, with 23 bases sitting between them. The CDR3 runs to 18 residues. From germline, CDR1 is SGHNT and CDR2 YYREEE (reference sequence). This chain's CDR3 is CASSPYRGGGILTGELFF. In nucleotides, the CDR3 is TGTGCCAGCAGCCCGTACCGAGGAGGGGGCATCCTCACCGGGGAGCTGTTTTTT.

This chain links TRBV4-2 with TRBJ2-1; no clear D. Looked up from germline, CDR1 is LGHNA and CDR2 is YNFKEQ. The CDR3 spans 14 residues. V shed 0 bases and J shed 9 bases, with 12 bases lying between them. The CDR3 DNA follows: TGTGCCAGCAGCCAAGAAAAAGGACCCCTTGAGCAGTTCTTC. Translated: CASSQEKGPLEQFF.

This clone showed up just a few times. J is TRBJ1-1 and V is TRBV7-2; TRBD1 is a possible D gene (6 bases). Germline lookup yields CDR1 SGHTA and CDR2 FQGNSA. The ends were cut back, 4 bases at V and 1 base at J, with 16 bases in the middle. The CDR3 has 16 residues. CDR3 bases: TGTGCCAGCAGCTACACTCCGGGACACCGGAACACTGAAGCTTTCTTT. It specifies CASSYTPGHRNTEAFF.

The chain has TRBV12-2 and TRBJ1-2. TRBV12-2 is classified as a pseudogene. The CDR3 consists of 13 residues. The CDR3: CASRPTRGYGYTF. Here the CDR3 DNA reads TGTGCAAGTCGCCCCACGAGAGGATATGGCTACACCTTC.

The chain joins TRBV9 to TRBJ2-6, with D uncertain. The CDR3 is 17 amino acids. V was shortened by 7 bases and J by 5 bases, with 22 bases between the two germline ends. Looked up from germline, CDR1 is SGDLS and CDR2 is YYNGEE. Here the CDR3 reads CASDTALKQSRANVLTF. Written as DNA, the CDR3 is TGTGCCAGCGATACCGCACTCAAACAAAGTCGGGCCAACGTCCTGACTTTC.

The chain carries TRBV5-1 and TRBJ1-1; D call uncertain. Germline V gene sequence: CDR1 SGHRS, CDR2 YFSETQ. The CDR3 contains 13 residues. Trimming removed 0 bases at V and 1 base at J, with 4 bases between. The CDR3 nucleotides read TGCGCCAGCAGCTTGGTATCGAACACTGAAGCTTTCTTT. This sequence encodes CASSLVSNTEAFF.